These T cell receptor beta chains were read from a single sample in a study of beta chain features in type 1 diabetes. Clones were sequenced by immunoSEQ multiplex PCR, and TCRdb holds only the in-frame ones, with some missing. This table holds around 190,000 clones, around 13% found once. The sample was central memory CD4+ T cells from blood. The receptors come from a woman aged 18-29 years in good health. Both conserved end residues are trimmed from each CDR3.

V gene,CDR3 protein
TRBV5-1,ASSNPGQGAQEQF
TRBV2,ASDRTYEQY
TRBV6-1,ASGGTVLIQY
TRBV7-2,ASSFLFGGGETQY
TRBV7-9,ASSPSKGVNTEAF
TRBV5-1,ASSPARQEETQY
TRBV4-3,ASSQELAGQLEQY
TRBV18,ASSPTQGGAGEKLF
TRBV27,ASSESSYEQY
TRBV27,ASSPRQDRRGYT